This T cell receptor beta chain was found in a study of OX40 agonist ivuxolimab in advanced cancers. Study context: Previous treatment with anti-PD-1, anti-PD-L1 or anti-CTLA-4 therapy was allowed; about 37% had received some. Study-level points and caveats: By week 6 at 0.1 to 3.0 mg/kg, blood CD4+ and CD8+ T cells had expanded clonally.

There are 13 residues in the CDR3. A word on this clone: The antigen remains unidentified. Sequence at one end of the junction differs from germline and may be a read error.

Profiling relied on immunoSEQ multiplex PCR, and the TCRdb table lists in-frame clones only, not all of them. The sample holds around 72,000 clones, around nine tenths seen once. The sampling schedule covered blood at baseline, cycle 4 day 1, and cycle 7 day 1. This receptor was identified in an adult with an advanced solid tumor such as melanoma, head and neck, liver or kidney cancer. The sequences come from CD4+ or CD8+ T cells sorted from blood, collected in a trial of the OX40 agonist ivuxolimab. The rearrangement uses TRBV5-3 and TRBJ2-5; D is unresolved. TRBV5-3 is known as an ORF, though its function is uncertain. The CDR3 loop is CASSSGYQETQYF. CDR3 in DNA: TGTGCCAGCAGCTCCGGGTACCAAGAGACCCAGTACTTC.